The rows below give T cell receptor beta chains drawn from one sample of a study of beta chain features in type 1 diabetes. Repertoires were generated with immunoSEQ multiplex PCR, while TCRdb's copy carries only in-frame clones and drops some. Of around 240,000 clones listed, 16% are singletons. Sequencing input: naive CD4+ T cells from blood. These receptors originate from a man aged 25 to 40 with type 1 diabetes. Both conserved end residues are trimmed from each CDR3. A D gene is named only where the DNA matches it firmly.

ASSSPGLAGNEQY,TRBV7-2,TRBD2,TRBJ2-7
SALRGQPQH,TRBV20-1,-,TRBJ1-5
SAQTSGISYEQY,TRBV29-1,TRBD2,TRBJ2-7
ASSSGNYGYT,TRBV4-1,-,TRBJ1-2
AISEAISVTEQF,TRBV10-3,-,TRBJ2-1
ASSQSMRAF,TRBV7-2,-,TRBJ1-1
ASSAQGSEQY,TRBV28,-,TRBJ2-7
ASSLGRAYSGNTIY,TRBV4-1,-,TRBJ1-3
ATSRDIGARGF,TRBV15,-,TRBJ2-1
ASSFPTDTQY,TRBV27,-,TRBJ2-3